Each of the 15 T cell receptor beta chains below was sequenced from the same sample in a study of regulatory T cells. No antigen has been assigned to these receptors. Amplification used 52 TRBV primers and 13 TRBJ primers. Only in-frame clones appear in the TCRdb table, and some are missing; sequencing was by immunoSEQ multiplex PCR. The table lists approximately 40,000 clones, 75% to 90% of them singletons, with approximately 2.4% in the top ten. Notes on the study in general: Hydrophobic residues at CDR3 positions 6 and 7 were enriched in conventional CD4+ T cells of CD3G-deficient patients.

Input material: conventional CD4+ T cells sorted from blood. These receptor sequences come from a person aged 18-29 years with CD3G deficiency.

The table lists this clone with a few counts. CDR3 sequence (DNA): TGTGCCAGCAGGCCCGGCAGTGGGGATACGCAGTATTTT. It specifies CASRPGSGDTQYF. V is TRBV28 and J is TRBJ2-3; D unresolved. The CDR3 consists of 13 residues. V gave up 6 bases and J gave up 6 bases, with 13 bases separating them. Per germline, CDR1 MDHEN and CDR2 SYDVKM.

The chain has TRBV6-1 and TRBJ2-3; D tentatively reads TRBD1 or TRBD2 (6 bases each). V lost 7 bases to trimming and J lost 14 bases, with 25 bases between them. The germline V gene has CDR1 MNHNS and CDR2 SASEGT. The CDR3 totals 14 residues. CDR3 in DNA: TGTGCCAGCACCGAAAGAGGGGGGCGACGGGCCCCGTATTTT. The encoded protein is CASTERGGRRAPYF.

The CDR3 DNA reads as TGCGCCAGCAGCTTGTCTCCCGGGGCAGGAGATACGCAGTATTTT. Translating gives CASSLSPGAGDTQYF. This chain connects TRBV5-1 to TRBJ2-3; perhaps D is TRBD1 or TRBD2 (5 bases each). This CDR3 has 15 residues. Germline loops: CDR1 SGHRS, CDR2 YFSETQ. Trimming stripped 1 base from V and 5 bases from J, with 14 bases between.

The CDR3 is CASSPDFRSRTDTQYF. The CDR3 nucleotides are TGCGCCAGCAGCCCCGACTTCCGAAGCCGCACAGATACGCAGTATTTT. J is TRBJ2-3 and V is TRBV5-1; the D is unclear. V lost 4 bases and J 1 base, leaving 16 bases between the germline ends. CDR3 length: 16 amino acids. Germline V gene lookup returns CDR1 SGHRS and CDR2 YFSETQ.

The chain links TRBV7-2 to TRBJ2-5, with no clear D. The CDR3 sequence is 16 residues long. Germline V gene sequence: CDR1 SGHTA, CDR2 FQGNSA. The germline V and J ends were trimmed by 11 bases and 3 bases, with 25 bases remaining between them. The CDR3 DNA reads TGTGCCGGACCTCCTGATTTCATCCCCAATAAAGAGACCCAGTACTTC. It is translated as CAGPPDFIPNKETQYF. The full variable domain, with the rest looked up from reference TRBV7-2 and TRBJ2-5, is GAGVSQSPSNKVTEKGKDVELRCDPISGHTALYWYRQSLGQGLEFLIYFQGNSAPDKSGLPSDRFSAERTGGSVSTLTIQRTQQEDSAVYLCAGPPDFIPNKETQYFGPGTRLLVL.

The CDR3 DNA reads as TGTGCCAGCAGTTTATGGGGAGGACGCACAGATACGCAGTATTTT. Protein product: CASSLWGGRTDTQYF. The gene calls are TRBV28 and TRBJ2-3; the D gene is possibly TRBD2 (6 bases). The CDR3 totals 15 residues. V lost 0 bases and J 1 base, leaving 8 bases between the germline ends. Germline V CDR1 and CDR2: MDHEN, SYDVKM.

The chain recombines TRBV10-3 with TRBJ2-7, with 7 bases that match TRBD2. Germline V gene sequence: CDR1 ENHRY, CDR2 SYGVKD. The CDR3 contains 15 residues. The junction had 14 bases not matched to a gene; V was cut back by 10 bases and J by 2 bases. The CDR3 DNA is TGTGCCACCAACCCGTCGGGACTACCACCCTACGAGCAGTACTTC. It yields the protein CATNPSGLPPYEQYF.

The chain recombines TRBV5-1 with TRBJ2-3; 7 positions match TRBD1. The CDR3 contains 15 residues. With 2 bases clipped from V and 0 bases from J, the junction kept 3 bases outside the gene matches. In germline, CDR1 is SGHRS, CDR2 YFSETQ. The DNA for the CDR3 is TGCGCCAGCAGCTTAGGACAGGCTAGCACAGATACGCAGTATTTT. It is translated as CASSLGQASTDTQYF.

The chain joins TRBV7-9 to TRBJ1-3; TRBD1 is a possible D gene (5 bases). Per germline, CDR1 SEHNR and CDR2 FQNEAQ (reference sequence). CDR3 length: 15 amino acids. V was pared by 2 bases and J by 4 bases, with 12 bases between. The CDR3 DNA sequence: TGTGCCAGCAGCTTATGGCCAGGGTCCGGAAACACCATATATTTT. Translating it yields CASSLWPGSGNTIYF.

V gene TRBV28 combines with J gene TRBJ2-7, with D hard to call. Between the trimmed V and J ends, which lost 1 base and 9 bases, there was a span of 10 bases. Germline V lookup: CDR1 MDHEN, CDR2 SYDVKM. The CDR3 spans 12 residues. CDR3 sequence: CASSLFRGRQYF. CDR3 nucleotide sequence: TGTGCCAGCAGTTTATTTCGTGGTCGGCAGTACTTC.

This chain uses TRBV27 with TRBJ1-1; 8 nucleotides match TRBD1. The J segment lost 4 bases and the V segment lost 6 bases, leaving 4 bases of the junction unmatched. This CDR3 spans 13 amino acids. The V gene's germline CDR1 is MNHEY and CDR2 SMNVEV (reference sequence). CDR3 loop: CASRGQGATEAFF. The CDR3 coding sequence is TGTGCCAGCAGAGGACAGGGTGCCACTGAAGCTTTCTTT.

CDR3 protein: CASMRDRAYEQYF. CDR3 sequence (DNA): TGTGCCAGCATGAGGGACAGGGCCTACGAGCAGTACTTC. The chain carries TRBV6-1 and TRBJ2-7; 9 bases agree with TRBD1. The V and J ends lost 7 bases and 2 bases, in that order; junction bases with no gene match: 3. The CDR3 has 13 residues. Looked up from germline, CDR1 is MNHNS and CDR2 is SASEGT.

This clone came up a few times. The chain has TRBV28 and TRBJ1-2; possible D gene TRBD1, 5 bases. Deletions cut 9 bases from V and 4 bases from J, with 21 bases between. This CDR3 comprises 15 residues. CDR1 is MDHEN, CDR2 SYDVKM, per germline. The CDR3 is CASNRSPTEIYGYTF. In DNA form, the CDR3 reads TGTGCCAGTAACCGATCCCCGACAGAAATCTATGGCTACACCTTC.

The rearrangement uses TRBV7-9 and TRBJ2-3; 8 bases are shared with TRBD1. Germline loops: CDR1 SEHNR, CDR2 FQNEAQ (reference sequence). The junction had 12 bases not matched to a gene; V was cut back by 1 base and J by 6 bases. This CDR3 spans 17 amino acids. CDR3 in amino acids: CASSLGDRDRTKDTQYF. CDR3 nucleotides: TGTGCCAGCAGCTTAGGGGACCGGGACAGGACTAAGGATACGCAGTATTTT.

The rearrangement uses TRBV28 and TRBJ2-4; D possibly corresponds to TRBD1 (6 bases). The CDR3 contains 16 residues. Trimming cost V 5 bases and J 1 base, with 15 bases left between them. The germline gives CDR1 MDHEN, CDR2 SYDVKM. The CDR3 sequence: CASSPQGRTAKNIQYF. In DNA form, the CDR3 reads TGTGCCAGCAGTCCCCAGGGGCGGACGGCCAAAAACATTCAGTACTTC.